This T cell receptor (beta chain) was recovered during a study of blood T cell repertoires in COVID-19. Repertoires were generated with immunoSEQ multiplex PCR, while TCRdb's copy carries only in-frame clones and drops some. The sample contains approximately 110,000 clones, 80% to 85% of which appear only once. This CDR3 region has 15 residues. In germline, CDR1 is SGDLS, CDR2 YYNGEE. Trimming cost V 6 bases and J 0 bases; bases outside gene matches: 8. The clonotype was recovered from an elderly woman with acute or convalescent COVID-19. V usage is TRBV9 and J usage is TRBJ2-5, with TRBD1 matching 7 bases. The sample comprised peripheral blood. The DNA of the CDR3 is TGTGCCAGCACGACCAGGGACAGCTACCAAGAGACCCAGTACTTC. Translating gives CASTTRDSYQETQYF.